The 24 T cell receptor beta chains reported below all come from one sample, sequenced in a study of lymphopenia after photon versus proton radiotherapy. Assay used: immunoSEQ multiplex PCR; TCRdb lists only in-frame clones, some missing. The repertoire includes about 26,000 clones, approximately 89% of them detected once, and about 5.2% sits in the top ten. The sequencing here drew on peripheral blood, taken from a patient treated with photon-based radiotherapy. The receptor set was obtained from a man aged 30-40 years with gastric cancer.

The genes are TRBV18 and TRBJ1-3; no clear D gene. This CDR3 has 14 residues. Germline V gene data show CDR1 as KGHSH and CDR2 as LQKENI. V was trimmed by 2 bases and J by 0 bases, leaving 5 bases between them. The CDR3 sequence: CASSPVVSGNTIYF. The CDR3 region has the DNA TGTGCCAGCTCACCAGTGGTCTCTGGAAACACCATATATTTT.

The CDR3 loop is CASSNTGDPSLGEQYF. The CDR3 DNA reads TGTGCCAGCAGCAATACAGGGGACCCGTCTCTTGGCGAGCAGTACTTC. This chain joins TRBV9 and TRBJ2-7, with TRBD1 identical over 7 bases. J gave up 6 bases and V 4 bases, and 16 bases lay outside the gene matches. The germline V gene has CDR1 SGDLS and CDR2 YYNGEE. The CDR3 contains 16 residues.

V gene TRBV5-6 combines with J gene TRBJ1-1; D may be TRBD1 (5 bases). This CDR3 has 15 amino acids. V was pared by 4 bases and J by 4 bases, with 17 bases between. Per germline, CDR1 SGHDT and CDR2 YYEEEE. The CDR3 DNA reads as TGTGCCAGCAGCGGGGGGACCGGGCGGAGCACTGAAGCTTTCTTT. Its protein is CASSGGTGRSTEAFF.

DNA of the CDR3: TGTGCCATCAGAGGGACAGCGAACACTGAAGCTTTCTTT. This encodes CAIRGTANTEAFF. The rearrangement uses TRBV10-3 and TRBJ1-1, with 7 bases identical to TRBD1. CDR1 and CDR2 (germline): ENHRY, SYGVKD. This CDR3 region has 13 residues. Unmatched junction bases numbered 2, after V lost 6 bases and J lost 1 base.

The chain joins TRBV20-1 to TRBJ2-5; D gene ambiguous. The V gene lost 6 bases and the J gene lost 5 bases, with 7 bases spanning the gap. The germline V gene has CDR1 DFQATT and CDR2 SNEGSKA (reference sequence). The CDR3 has 10 residues. This CDR3 reads CSAGQETQYF. The CDR3 nucleotides are TGCAGTGCGGGTCAGGAGACCCAGTACTTC.

The chain joins TRBV2 to TRBJ1-5, with TRBD1 identical over 9 bases. Germline CDR1 reads SNHLY; CDR2 reads FYNNEI. V lost 6 bases and J lost 3; bases outside the gene matches: 6. This CDR3 comprises 15 residues. The CDR3, as DNA: TGTGCCAGCAGGGCAGACAGGGGGATCAATCAGCCCCAGCATTTT. Protein sequence: CASRADRGINQPQHF.

The chain links TRBV15 to TRBJ2-1; 7 bases map to TRBD2. CDR3 size: 15 residues. Germline V lookup: CDR1 LNHNV, CDR2 YYDKDF (reference sequence). Trimming took 5 bases from V and 6 from J; bases not matched to a gene: 10. The CDR3 DNA reads TGTGCCACCAGCGGAGCGGGGAAGGTTCGCAATGAGCAGTTCTTC. It codes for CATSGAGKVRNEQFF.

This sequence joins TRBV6-1 and TRBJ1-4; D is ambiguous. The ends were cut back, 5 bases at V and 8 bases at J, with 15 bases in the middle. The length of the CDR3 is 14 residues. In germline, CDR1 is MNHNS, CDR2 SASEGT. The CDR3 DNA reads TGTGCCAGCAGTCATCACCCGGAGGACGAAAAACTGTTTTTT. Its translation: CASSHHPEDEKLFF.

The chain uses TRBV11-3 and TRBJ2-3, with D tentatively TRBD1 (6 bases). CDR3 length: 15 amino acids. Deletions cut 1 base from V and 4 bases from J, with 12 bases between. Germline assignment: CDR1 SGHNT and CDR2 YENEEA. CDR3 DNA: TGTGCCAGCAGCTTAGTGTCGACAGGTTCAGATACGCAGTATTTT. Translated, it gives CASSLVSTGSDTQYF.

This chain joins TRBV5-1 and TRBJ2-5, with D hard to call. Gene TRBJ2-7 matches the end of the DNA better, so the J call may be wrong. The CDR3 runs 13 residues. CDR1 and CDR2 from the germline V gene are SGHRS and YFSETQ. The CDR3 spells CASSLGYLYEQYF. In nucleotides, the CDR3 is TGCGCCAGCAGCTTGGGGTACCTCTACGAGCAGTACTTC.

The gene calls are TRBV7-9 and TRBJ1-4; tentative D call: TRBD1 (5 bases). The germline CDR1 and CDR2 sequences are SEHNR and FQNEAQ (reference sequence). This CDR3 is 15 amino acids long. Between the trimmed V and J ends, which lost 5 bases and 4 bases, there was a span of 14 bases. This CDR3 is CASSRAGLYNEKLFF. CDR3 nucleotides: TGTGCCAGCAGCCGGGCGGGACTATATAATGAAAAACTGTTTTTT.

The rearrangement links TRBV29-1 to TRBJ1-1; tentatively, D is TRBD1 (5 bases). The germline V and J ends were trimmed by 8 bases and 3 bases, with 19 bases remaining between them. Germline V lookup: CDR1 SQVTM, CDR2 ANQGSEA. The CDR3 is 14 amino acids. CDR3: CSPLLTEKDTEAFF. CDR3 in DNA: TGCAGCCCATTGCTGACAGAGAAAGACACTGAAGCTTTCTTT.

This chain uses TRBV21-1 with TRBJ2-7; the table's D gene call, TRBD2, was not cross checked with the DNA. TRBV21-1 is noted as a pseudogene. The CDR3 spans 16 residues. The CDR3 region has the DNA TGTGCCAGCAGCAAAGACCCTAGCGAGAGCTCCTACGAGCAGTACTTC. Translation gives CASSKDPSESSYEQYF.

The chain combines TRBV7-9 with TRBJ2-5; 10 positions match TRBD2. Germline V gene sequence: CDR1 SEHNR, CDR2 FQNEAQ (reference sequence). V lost 1 base and J lost 1; bases outside the gene matches: 3. The CDR3 contains 16 residues. This chain's CDR3 is CASSLGLAGLQETQYF. CDR3 DNA: TGTGCCAGCAGCTTAGGACTAGCGGGCCTCCAAGAGACCCAGTACTTC.

The chain recombines TRBV28 with TRBJ2-1; D call uncertain. V lost 3 bases, J lost 2 bases, and 8 bases lay in between. CDR1 MDHEN and CDR2 SYDVKM come from the germline V gene. The CDR3 has 14 amino acids. Here the CDR3 DNA reads TGTGCCAGCAGTTTGACATGGACCTACAATGAGCAGTTCTTC. Translating it yields CASSLTWTYNEQFF.

The genes are TRBV9 and TRBJ2-1; 14 bases fit TRBD2. The CDR3 is 16 residues long. The junction had 11 bases not matched to a gene; V was cut back by 6 bases and J by 9 bases. CDR1 and CDR2 from the germline V gene are SGDLS and YYNGEE. CDR3 bases: TGTGCCAGCACCCTAGGGACTAGCGGGAGTTTGGGTGAGCAGTTCTTC. Residues: CASTLGTSGSLGEQFF.

The rearrangement links TRBV19 to TRBJ2-7; the D call may be TRBD1 or TRBD2 (5 bases each). From germline, CDR1 is LNHDA and CDR2 SQIVND (reference sequence). The length of the CDR3 is 16 residues. V shed 1 base and J shed 3 bases, with 16 bases lying between them. The CDR3 protein is CASSIGGDLLIYEQYF. The CDR3 nucleotides read TGTGCCAGTAGTATAGGAGGGGACCTACTAATCTACGAGCAGTACTTC. The whole variable domain, filled in from reference TRBV19 and TRBJ2-7, reads DGGITQSPKYLFRKEGQNVTLSCEQNLNHDAMYWYRQDPGQGLRLIYYSQIVNDFQKGDIAEGYSVSREKKESFPLTVTSAQKNPTAFYLCASSIGGDLLIYEQYFGPGTRLTVT.

This sequence joins TRBV7-2 and TRBJ2-1, with 10 bases identical to TRBD2. Unmatched junction bases numbered 11, after V lost 5 bases and J lost 10 bases. CDR3 length equals 15 residues. Germline CDR1 reads SGHTA; CDR2 reads FQGNSA. CDR3 amino acids: CASSPSASGSVEQFF. CDR3 DNA: TGTGCCAGCAGCCCCTCGGCTAGCGGGAGCGTAGAGCAGTTCTTC.

DNA of the CDR3: TGTGCCAGCAGTGGGGACAGCTCCTACGAGCAGTACTTC. Its protein product is CASSGDSSYEQYF. The rearrangement uses TRBV2 and TRBJ2-7, with 7 positions matching TRBD1. Unmatched junction bases numbered 0, after V lost 4 bases and J lost 0 bases. This CDR3 has 13 residues. CDR1 is SNHLY and CDR2 is FYNNEI in the germline V gene.

The J gene is TRBJ1-2, the V gene TRBV7-9; TRBD1 might be the D (5 bases). The CDR3 is 14 amino acids. Between the trimmed V and J ends, which lost 1 base and 0 bases, there was a span of 6 bases. The germline V gene has CDR1 SEHNR and CDR2 FQNEAQ (reference sequence). The CDR3 nucleotides read TGTGCCAGCAGCTTAGGGGGCGCTAACTATGGCTACACCTTC. It yields the protein CASSLGGANYGYTF.

This chain uses TRBV11-3 with TRBJ1-1; TRBD1 is a possible D gene (5 bases). There are 14 residues in the CDR3. Germline V gene sequence: CDR1 SGHNT, CDR2 YENEEA. V dropped 2 bases and J dropped 1 base, with 8 bases sitting between them. DNA of the CDR3: TGTGCCAGCAGCTTAAACACAGGGAACACTGAAGCTTTCTTT. As protein: CASSLNTGNTEAFF.

The V gene is TRBV11-2, the J gene TRBJ2-6; TRBD2 might be the D (5 bases). This CDR3 region has 15 residues. Trimming pared 3 bases from V and 3 bases from J, leaving 9 bases between. Germline CDR1 reads SGHAT; CDR2 reads FQNNGV. In DNA, the CDR3 is TGTGCCAGCAGCTTTTCACGGGATGGGGCCAACGTCCTGACTTTC. Translated: CASSFSRDGANVLTF.

Here the CDR3 reads CASSISGTRVYYEQYF. The DNA of the CDR3 is TGTGCCAGTAGTATATCGGGGACTAGAGTATACTACGAGCAGTACTTC. The chain is built from TRBV19 and TRBJ2-7; TRBD2 matches at 8 bases. This CDR3 contains 16 residues. Germline V gene sequence: CDR1 LNHDA, CDR2 SQIVND (reference sequence). Losses at the gene ends were 2 bases for V and 3 bases for J; bases not matched to a gene: 9.

The CDR3 DNA reads as TGTGCCAGCAGCCGAGGGGTTGACGAGACCCAGTACTTC. Its protein product is CASSRGVDETQYF. The rearrangement links TRBV11-3 to TRBJ2-5; D possibly matches TRBD1 or TRBD2 (5 bases each). CDR3 length: 13 residues. Germline-derived CDR1 and CDR2 are SGHNT and YENEEA. The V end lost 5 bases, the J end lost 5 bases, and 12 bases lay between the germline ends. The full variable domain, with the rest looked up from reference TRBV11-3 and TRBJ2-5, is EAGVVQSPRYKIIEKKQPVAFWCNPISGHNTLYWYLQNLGQGPELLIRYENEEAVDDSQLPKDRFSAERLKGVDSTLKIQPAELGDSAVYLCASSRGVDETQYFGPGTRLLVL.